This T cell receptor (beta chain) was found in a study of T cell responses to AZD1222 COVID-19 vaccine. Sequencing used immunoSEQ multiplex PCR; TCRdb keeps in-frame clones, though not all of them. The sample records approximately 79,000 clones, about 86% being singletons. The sample consisted of peripheral blood, taken on day 0 of AZD1222 vaccination. The TCR sequence derives from an adult in good health.

The CDR3 DNA reads as TGCGCCAGCCCTGGCCCGAGCTCCTACAATGAGCAGTTCTTC. It specifies CASPGPSSYNEQFF. This sequence joins TRBV5-1 and TRBJ2-1; D unclear. This CDR3 has 14 residues. Germline CDR1 reads SGHRS; CDR2 reads YFSETQ. V gave up 7 bases and J gave up 0 bases, with 11 bases separating them.